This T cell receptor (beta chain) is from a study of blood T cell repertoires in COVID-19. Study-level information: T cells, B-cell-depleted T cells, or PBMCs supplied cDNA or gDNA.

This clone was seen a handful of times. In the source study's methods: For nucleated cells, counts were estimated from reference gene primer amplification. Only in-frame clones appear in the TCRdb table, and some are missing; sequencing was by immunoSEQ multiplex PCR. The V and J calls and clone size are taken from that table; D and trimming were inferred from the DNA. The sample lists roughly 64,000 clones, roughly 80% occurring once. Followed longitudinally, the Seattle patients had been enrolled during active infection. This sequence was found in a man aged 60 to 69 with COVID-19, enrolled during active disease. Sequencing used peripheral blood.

The CDR3 loop is CASSQAPAGGSGETQYF. CDR3 sequence (DNA): TGTGCCAGCAGCCAAGCCCCTGCGGGAGGCTCCGGGGAGACCCAGTACTTC. This rearrangement joins TRBV4-2 to TRBJ2-5, with 8 positions matching TRBD2. V gave up 1 base and J gave up 5 bases; unmatched junction bases: 12. Germline values: CDR1 LGHNA, CDR2 YNFKEQ. CDR3 length: 17 residues.